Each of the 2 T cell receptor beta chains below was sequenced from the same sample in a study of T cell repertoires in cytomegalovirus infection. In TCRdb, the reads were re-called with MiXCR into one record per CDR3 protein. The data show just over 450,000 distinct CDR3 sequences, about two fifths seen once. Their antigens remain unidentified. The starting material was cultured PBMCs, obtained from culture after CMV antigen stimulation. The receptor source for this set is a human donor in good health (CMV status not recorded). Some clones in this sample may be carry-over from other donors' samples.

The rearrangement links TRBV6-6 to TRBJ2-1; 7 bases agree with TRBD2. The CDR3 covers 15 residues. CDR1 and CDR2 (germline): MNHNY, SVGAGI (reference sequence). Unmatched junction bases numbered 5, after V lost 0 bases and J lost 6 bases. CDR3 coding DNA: TGTGCCAGCAGTTACTCGATGGGGGGGGGCAATGAGCAGTTCTTC. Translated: CASSYSMGGGNEQFF.

As DNA, the CDR3 is TGTGCCAGCAGCGGGCCACAAGCGGGTGTTCGGGGGCCAAATTCACCCCTCCACTTT. Its translation is CASSGPQAGVRGPNSPLHF. The genes are TRBV7-9 and TRBJ1-6, with a weak D call TRBD1 (6 bases). Trimming pared 5 bases from V and 7 bases from J, leaving 27 bases between. The CDR3 extends over 19 amino acids. CDR1 SEHNR and CDR2 FQNEAQ come from the germline V gene (reference sequence).